This T cell receptor beta chain appears in the sequencing data of a study of cytomegalovirus exposure and HLA in healthy donors listed by TCRdb under 2017. A note on the overall study: An earlier analysis of some 550 of the donors reported roughly 300 Gb of sequence data and 117 million unique TCR beta sequences from about 200 million T cells. The later analysis used no new phenotypic data to find candidate immune exposures, relying instead on TCR beta sequences and their occurrence across donors. Typing coverage varied by locus: 629-630 donors for A, B, C, DRB1 and DQB1; roughly 510 for DQA1; around 570 for DPA1; some 470 for DPB1. Among the roughly 400 genotyped donors, more than 70% belonged to the genetic ancestry cluster associated with self-reported Caucasian donors. HLA typing covered class I and class II loci at four-digit resolution. An early release that covered around 590 HLA-typed donors contained around 300 gigabases of sequencing data and roughly 84 million unique TCR sequences. The study used immunosequencing to profile the T cell repertoires of under 700 subjects and linked those repertoires to cytomegalovirus serostatus. In a later analysis, previously published TCR beta repertoires from more than 500 donors were re-analyzed and high-resolution HLA genotyping was added so that TCR occurrence patterns could be studied. An earlier analysis of some 600 of the donors applied high-throughput TCR beta sequencing to assess whether each TCR beta V gene segment acted as functional or pseudogenic. Because of strong linkage in the cohort, five DR-DQ haplotypes were treated as single units for association and clustering. A separate validation cohort of roughly 120 different subjects was used in addition to the approximately 640-subject first cohort. To predict cytomegalovirus infection status, the study brought together high-throughput TCR immunosequencing, statistical association of individual TCRs with disease status, and machine learning. Donor age, sex, ethnicity and CMV serostatus were collected together with the repertoire data. Genome-wide SNP genotypes for about 65% of the roughly 670 donors were used in a later genetic analysis, which treated that subset as a discovery cohort. The study aimed to test whether cataloging public T cell receptors could reveal signatures of past pathogen exposure. Across 398 genotyped donors of the cohort, an average of about 220,000 unique TCR beta nucleotide sequences per donor were sequenced, and roughly 20% of those sequences were non-productive. All discovery cohort repertoires had been generated on a single sequencing platform.

The method was the immunoSEQ multiplex PCR assay. For the multiplex PCR, a mixture combining 60 forward primers for TCR Vbeta segments and 13 reverse primers for TCR Jbeta segments was used. The CDR3 region of rearranged TCR beta genes was amplified from genomic DNA by a multiplex PCR assay. Amplified TCR beta libraries were sequenced as 87-base-pair reads on the Illumina HiSeq System. Per the authors' processing: Across the 670 or so repertoires, a later analysis counted about 81 million unique TCR beta chains, about 10 million of which were shared by at least two donors. Raw reads were error-corrected and collapsed into unique sequences with a nearest-neighbor algorithm that merged closely related sequences to remove PCR and sequencing errors. Alignment of CDR3 sequences to IMGT reference sequences was used to assign V, D and J gene segments. Each retained sequence needed at least a six-nucleotide match to both a V gene segment and a J gene segment. Rearrangements were classified as productive when the CDR3 lacked stop codons and remained in frame with V and J, and all other rearrangements were classified as non-productive. CDR3 was defined according to IMGT convention as the region running from the second conserved V-encoded cysteine to the conserved J-encoded phenylalanine. The earlier analysis of 550 to 650 of the donors excluded any sequence lacking an unambiguous match to a single V gene segment. In an earlier analysis of some 590 of the donors, a V segment was called functional when productive rearrangements were above 56.7%, and segregating when the standard deviation between donors exceeded 5%. A statistical classification framework was developed to diagnose cytomegalovirus status using the catalog of TCR beta chain sequences. A later analysis assigned V and J genes by comparing TCR nucleotide sequences with IMGT/GENE-DB human TR gene sequences. Using the TCRdist pipeline, a later analysis assigned CDR3 sequences along with most-parsimonious VDJ recombination scenarios. A later analysis defined each TCR beta chain by its CDR3 amino acid sequence plus V-gene family, and excluded reads lacking a unique V-gene family. To address suspected cross-contamination and a sequencing artifact, a later analysis removed approximately 590 highly shared, low-generation-probability nucleotide sequences. A later analysis calculated a clonal expansion index for each public chain from normalized within-repertoire ranks of inferred template counts. In a later analysis, generation probabilities were computed with a VDJ recombination model fitted to out-of-frame rearrangements, and the resulting probabilities were checked against IGoR. Hypergeometric tests were used in a later analysis to score TCR-TCR, TCR-HLA and TCR-CMV co-occurrence, with a repertoire-size bias correction applied to the TCR pairs. A later analysis estimated false discovery rates by permuting HLA or CMV assignments 20 times. A later analysis grouped co-occurring TCRs with DBSCAN, adding TCRdist sequence similarity when clustering within HLA-allele-positive subsets. Repertoires with fewer than 30,000 or more than 120,000 public chains, plus five repertoires with anomalous nucleotide sharing, were excluded from co-occurrence clustering. TCRdb's version of the immuneACCESS table is confined to in-frame rearrangements and falls short of the full clone set. An unresolved V gene accounts for under half of the shortfall where checked; the remainder is of unknown origin. The V and J calls and the clone size are those of that table, but D and trimming were determined from the DNA. The sample table records 95,000 to 150,000 clones; more than 60% of these occur just once. The ten largest make up approximately 1.5% of the sample.

Broad study findings and their caveats: According to the authors, the approach could potentially be generalized to other disease states and immunological phenotypes. While some public TCRs were present in many individuals, most TCR sequences turned up only very rarely across donors. HLA typing was unavailable for some donors at each locus, so association tests used only the typed subset. The cohort was sequenced for TCR beta chains only, and without alpha or paired-chain data the features that could be detected were limited. Sequencing depth was assumed to be roughly uniform across donors in the presence/absence analyses, though that assumption may not hold. A later analysis found that most CMV-associated TCR beta chains appeared HLA-restricted, with HLA associations seemingly driven largely by CMV exposure. A further reported finding was that TCR beta sequences accurately predicted the HLA-A and HLA-B alleles for most subjects in the first cohort. Correlated functional status among segregating V segments might reflect linkage disequilibrium, but an unknown experimental factor could not be ruled out. Several of the top co-occurrence clusters appeared to be linked to parvovirus B19, influenza, CMV and Epstein-Barr virus, according to a later analysis. A total of 150 to 200 TCR beta chains were listed by the study as associated with cytomegalovirus. Compared with equally common non-associated chains, HLA-associated TCR beta chains in a later analysis were more clonally expanded and had lower generation probabilities. In an earlier analysis of 587 of the donors, most TCR beta V segments were observed in productive rearrangements about 90% or about 30% of the time, broadly matching IMGT annotations. Cytomegalovirus status was reported to be diagnosed by the classifier with high specificity and sensitivity in both the original and validation cohorts. Three of the identified cytomegalovirus-associated TCR beta chains were confirmed in vitro to be specific for cytomegalovirus antigens. CMV serostatus was the only immune exposure information available for the cohort. Because counts were too low, about 18 rarely observed V segments, including chromosome 9 orphons, were excluded from the earlier analysis of several hundred of the donors. A group of highly shared sequence variants was considered likely to be a technical artifact of the sequencing pipeline. In a later analysis, 16,951 TCR beta sequences were associated with specific HLA alleles at a false discovery rate of 0.05. Strong co-occurrence of HLA alleles, especially DR and DQ, made assigning TCR associations to individual alleles difficult. Compared with the approximately 670-donor mean, donors in an Asian-associated ancestry cluster had fewer N-insertions in productive TCRs, according to a later genetic analysis. Some IMGT-functional V segments, including TRBV6-2 and TRBV6-3, could not be distinguished by the 87-base-pair reads and were therefore excluded. In a later analysis, the rate of TCR association differed among HLA loci, with DRB1 alleles having the most associated TCRs and HLA-C alleles having the fewest. V-gene and J-gene trimming of TCR beta chains was associated with a missense DCLRE1C variant in a later genetic analysis, and the association was replicated in an independent cohort.

For CDR1 and CDR2, the germline V gene lists MGHDK and SYGVNS. V is cut by 5 bases and J by 3 bases, and the space between the germline ends is 11 bases. Spanning cysteine to phenylalanine, the CDR3 consists of 13 amino acids. The read is trimmed to its CDR3 DNA, 39 bases read in frame from base 1. A word on this clone: The clone's antigen remains unknown. Base qualities were left out, and no much larger clone turns up one base away. At the DNA level, this CDR3 is encoded by other sequences in the same sample as well.

The cohort was made up of about 670 healthy bone marrow donors. At the time of sampling, every cohort member was nominally healthy, though immune exposures that went unrecorded were likely present. The donor was CMV seronegative and was included in the group of a few hundred seronegative cohort members. A peripheral blood sample was collected from each donor, and TCR beta sequencing was performed on peripheral blood mononuclear cells. Genomic DNA extraction from the blood cell samples was performed with the Qiagen DNeasy Blood Extraction Kit. The chain is assembled from TRBV25-1 and TRBJ2-7; perhaps TRBD2 is the D gene, with 6 bases matching. The source material was PBMCs. This TCR came from a man aged 18-30 years in good health and CMV-seronegative. For the CDR3, the sequence is CASSRRGDYEQYF. The bases are TGTGCCAGCAGTAGGCGGGGAGACTACGAGCAGTACTTC.